A single sample is the source of the 27 T cell receptor beta chains below, sequenced in a study of PD-1 blockade in mismatch repair-deficient tumors (dated by TCRdb to about 2017). Libraries came from the immunoSEQ multiplex PCR assay. TCRdb took this table from immuneACCESS and kept in-frame rearrangements with V and J called. Such tables lack part of the clones; where checked against another copy, unresolved V genes explain under half of the gap, and the rest is unexplained. The sample contains about 120,000 clones, about 86% of them found a single time. The ten largest clones take up roughly 14% of the sample. The sample was peripheral blood, taken 44 weeks after starting pembrolizumab. The receptors stem from an adult with mismatch repair-deficient cancer.

The V and J genes are TRBV19 and TRBJ1-2; D not resolved. Trimming cost V 6 bases and J 1 base, with 12 bases left between them. CDR3 length: 14 amino acids. Germline V CDR1 and CDR2: LNHDA, SQIVND (reference sequence). The DNA for the CDR3 is TGTGCCAGTAGGGATGACGAAAGTAACTATGGCTACACCTTC. As protein: CASRDDESNYGYTF. Using reference TRBV19 and TRBJ1-2 for the parts outside the CDR3, the full variable domain is DGGITQSPKYLFRKEGQNVTLSCEQNLNHDAMYWYRQDPGQGLRLIYYSQIVNDFQKGDIAEGYSVSREKKESFPLTVTSAQKNPTAFYLCASRDDESNYGYTFGSGTRLTVV.

V usage is TRBV28 and J usage is TRBJ2-7; a possible D gene is TRBD1 (7 bases). The V end lost 5 bases, the J end lost 4 bases, and 12 bases lay between the germline ends. Per germline, CDR1 MDHEN and CDR2 SYDVKM. This CDR3 comprises 13 residues. CDR3 sequence (DNA): TGTGCCAGCAGTGGAGGGGGCTCGTACGAGCAGTACTTC. Its protein product is CASSGGGSYEQYF.

This chain links TRBV13 with TRBJ2-3; D remains unclear. In germline, CDR1 is PRHDT, CDR2 FYEKMQ (reference sequence). V was cut by 3 bases and J by 2 bases, with 12 bases left in between. The CDR3 has 15 residues. CDR3 protein: CASSFSGRVTDTQYF. The DNA for the CDR3 is TGTGCCAGCAGCTTCAGTGGTAGGGTCACAGATACGCAGTATTTT.

The genes are TRBV6-1 and TRBJ1-4; the match to TRBD1 covers 7 bases. Trimming cost V 9 bases and J 0 bases; bases outside gene matches: 7. There are 15 residues in the CDR3. Per germline, CDR1 MNHNS and CDR2 SASEGT. This CDR3 reads CASSTGDATNEKLFF. The CDR3 DNA follows: TGTGCCAGTTCCACAGGGGACGCAACTAATGAAAAACTGTTTTTT.

The rearrangement uses TRBV15 and TRBJ2-4, with D perhaps being TRBD1 or TRBD2 (7 bases each). CDR3 length: 18 amino acids. Trimming shortened V by 1 base and J by 1 base, and 17 bases separated the two germline ends. CDR1 and CDR2 from the germline V gene are LNHNV and YYDKDF (reference sequence). CDR3 sequence (DNA): TGTGCCACCAGCAGAGGCAGGGGAGGGGGCTTCGCCAAAAACATTCAGTACTTC. Residues: CATSRGRGGGFAKNIQYF.

This rearrangement joins TRBV11-2 to TRBJ2-3, with D perhaps being TRBD1 or TRBD2 (5 bases each). Deletions cut 5 bases from V and 6 bases from J, with 9 bases between. Germline V gene lookup returns CDR1 SGHAT and CDR2 FQNNGV. This CDR3 has 12 amino acids. The CDR3, as DNA: TGTGCCAGCAGCCTTTGGGGGGATACGCAGTATTTT. Protein: CASSLWGDTQYF. Supplemented by reference TRBV11-2 and TRBJ2-3, the full variable domain reads EAGVAQSPRYKIIEKRQSVAFWCNPISGHATLYWYQQILGQGPKLLIQFQNNGVVDDSQLPKDRFSAERLKGVDSTLKIQPAKLEDSAVYLCASSLWGDTQYFGPGTRLTVL.

The V and J genes are TRBV4-1 and TRBJ2-7; a weak D match, TRBD2 (5 bases). The CDR3 consists of 16 residues. Germline values: CDR1 MGHRA, CDR2 YSYEKL. Deletions cut 0 bases from V and 3 bases from J, with 15 bases between. The CDR3 coding sequence is TGCGCCAGCAGCCAAGATGTAGTAGCGAAAGGCTACGAGCAGTACTTC. Translation: CASSQDVVAKGYEQYF.

J is TRBJ2-1 and V is TRBV6-5, with TRBD1 identical over 7 bases. In germline, CDR1 is MNHEY, CDR2 SVGAGI. The length of the CDR3 is 11 residues. The V segment lost 7 bases and the J segment 9 bases; nucleotides outside the gene matches: 3. The CDR3 reads CASTRDSEQFF. The CDR3 bases are TGTGCCAGCACCAGGGACAGTGAGCAGTTCTTC.

Only one count was recorded for this clone. The V gene is TRBV6-1, the J gene TRBJ2-3; weak D call: TRBD2 (6 bases). This CDR3 comprises 14 residues. Germline CDR1 and CDR2: MNHNS and SASEGT. V lost 8 bases to trimming and J lost 4 bases, with 16 bases between them. CDR3 region: CASVAGSSSDTQYF. DNA of the CDR3: TGTGCCAGCGTGGCGGGAAGCAGTTCAGATACGCAGTATTTT.

V is TRBV27 and J is TRBJ2-7; no definite D call. The ends were cut back, 3 bases at V and 0 bases at J, with 12 bases in the middle. The CDR3 runs to 15 residues. In germline, CDR1 is MNHEY, CDR2 SMNVEV (reference sequence). CDR3 in amino acids: CASSFSPYGSYEQYF. The CDR3 DNA reads TGTGCCAGCAGTTTCTCCCCTTATGGCTCCTACGAGCAGTACTTC.

This chain uses TRBV9 with TRBJ1-5, with a possible D match to TRBD1 (5 bases). This CDR3 has 15 residues. Germline CDR1 SGDLS, CDR2 YYNGEE. Between the trimmed V and J ends, which lost 4 bases and 2 bases, there was a span of 13 bases. This CDR3 reads CASSPGGVGNQPQHF. CDR3 nucleotide sequence: TGTGCCAGCAGCCCCGGGGGGGTAGGCAATCAGCCCCAGCATTTT.

This rearrangement joins TRBV10-1 to TRBJ2-2; the D is unclear. Germline CDR1 and CDR2: WNHNN and SYGVQD (reference sequence). The CDR3 contains 15 residues. V lost 7 bases, J lost 0 bases, and 12 bases lay in between. This CDR3 reads CASTPKDPNTGELFF. The DNA of the CDR3 is TGCGCCAGCACTCCGAAGGATCCGAACACCGGGGAGCTGTTTTTT.

A note on this clone: The same CDR3 is also encoded by other DNA sequences in this sample. The chain has TRBV4-1 and TRBJ2-7, with no clear D. V lost 5 bases to trimming and J lost 2 bases, with 10 bases between them. The CDR3 contains 13 residues. Germline CDR1 is MGHRA and CDR2 is YSYEKL. CDR3 nucleotides: TGCGCCAGCAGCTATCGGACGGCCTACGAGCAGTACTTC. Amino acids: CASSYRTAYEQYF.

The gene calls are TRBV18 and TRBJ2-7, with D tentatively TRBD1 (7 bases). Germline CDR1 reads KGHSH; CDR2 reads LQKENI. Trimming left V 4 bases short and J 7 bases short, with 26 bases between. The CDR3 runs to 17 residues. This chain's CDR3 is CASSRGGGTEGPGEQYF. The DNA for the CDR3 is TGTGCCAGCTCACGAGGGGGCGGGACAGAAGGCCCTGGAGAGCAGTACTTC.

This clone has a single count. V gene TRBV27 combines with J gene TRBJ2-1; 7 bases are a match to TRBD1. The CDR3 covers 17 residues. The junction had 9 bases not matched to a gene; V was cut back by 0 bases and J by 4 bases. The germline V gene encodes CDR1 MNHEY and CDR2 SMNVEV (reference sequence). The CDR3 nucleotides are TGTGCCAGCAGTTTATCGCTAGGGGACAGAACATACAATGAGCAGTTCTTC. Protein: CASSLSLGDRTYNEQFF.

V and J are TRBV18 and TRBJ2-7, with D perhaps matching TRBD1 (6 bases). The CDR3 is 18 amino acids. CDR1 KGHSH and CDR2 LQKENI come from the germline V gene. V gave up 0 bases and J gave up 1 base, with 19 bases separating them. The CDR3 DNA sequence: TGTGCCAGCTCACCACCTGGAGTGGGACATTTGGTGTCCTACGAGCAGTACTTC. It yields the protein CASSPPGVGHLVSYEQYF. The full variable domain, rest sourced from reference TRBV18 and TRBJ2-7, is NAGVMQNPRHLVRRRGQEARLRCSPMKGHSHVYWYRQLPEEGLKFMVYLQKENIIDESGMPKERFSAEFPKEGPSILRIQQVVRGDSAAYFCASSPPGVGHLVSYEQYFGPGTRLTVT.

This clone was detected only once. The chain combines TRBV11-3 with TRBJ1-1; maybe TRBD1 (6 bases). The germline V and J ends were trimmed by 0 bases and 8 bases, with 10 bases remaining between them. The CDR3 is 13 residues long. Germline V CDR1 and CDR2: SGHNT, YENEEA. The CDR3 DNA reads TGTGCCAGCAGCTTAGATCGTGGGACAGAAGCTTTCTTT. Translated, it gives CASSLDRGTEAFF. Based on the CDR3 plus reference TRBV11-3 and TRBJ1-1, the full variable domain is EAGVVQSPRYKIIEKKQPVAFWCNPISGHNTLYWYLQNLGQGPELLIRYENEEAVDDSQLPKDRFSAERLKGVDSTLKIQPAELGDSAVYLCASSLDRGTEAFFGQGTRLTVV.

V usage is TRBV5-4 and J usage is TRBJ1-1, with 10 bases matching TRBD1. With 7 bases clipped from V and 9 bases from J, the junction kept 3 bases outside the gene matches. Germline V gene sequence: CDR1 SGHNT, CDR2 YYREEE (reference sequence). The CDR3 totals 11 residues. The CDR3 DNA sequence: TGTGCCAGCCGACAGGGGGCGAAAGCTTTCTTT. This translates into CASRQGAKAFF.

This clone was observed once. The genes are TRBV4-2 and TRBJ2-7; D gene ambiguous. The germline V and J ends were trimmed by 1 base and 0 bases, with 7 bases remaining between them. The CDR3 has 14 residues. Germline V gene lookup returns CDR1 LGHNA and CDR2 YNFKEQ. CDR3 bases: TGTGCCAGCAGCCAAGCCGATAGCTCCTACGAGCAGTACTTC. The encoded protein is CASSQADSSYEQYF.

V usage is TRBV12-2 and J usage is TRBJ2-2; the table calls TRBD2, which could not be checked here. TRBV12-2 is listed as a pseudogene. This CDR3 region has 17 residues. The CDR3 here is CASRLARQRERAGELFF. The CDR3 DNA sequence: TGTGCAAGTCGCTTAGCGCGCCAGCGGGAGAGAGCCGGGGAGCTGTTTTTT.

This chain links TRBV6-6 with TRBJ2-4; 7 positions match TRBD1. V was clipped by 5 bases and J by 4 bases; unmatched bases: 8. The V gene's germline CDR1 is MNHNY and CDR2 SVGAGI (reference sequence). This CDR3 contains 15 residues. CDR3 bases: TGTGCCAGCAGTCCTAGACAGGGAAGTAAAAACATTCAGTACTTC. Protein product: CASSPRQGSKNIQYF.

V and J are TRBV7-2 and TRBJ2-5; 12 nucleotides line up with TRBD2. V was clipped by 5 bases and J by 5 bases; unmatched bases: 6. The CDR3 is 15 residues long. In germline, CDR1 is SGHTA, CDR2 FQGNSA. The CDR3 DNA follows: TGTGCCAGCAGCCCCCTAGCGGGAGGGTCCGAGACCCAGTACTTC. Amino acid sequence: CASSPLAGGSETQYF.

This clone was recorded many times. V usage is TRBV11-3 and J usage is TRBJ2-5; D may be TRBD2 (5 bases). The ends were cut back, 3 bases at V and 1 base at J, with 9 bases in the middle. Germline loops: CDR1 SGHNT, CDR2 YENEEA. The CDR3 extends over 14 amino acids. The CDR3 coding sequence is TGTGCCAGCAGCTTGCGGGTGATCCAAGAGACCCAGTACTTC. Translated: CASSLRVIQETQYF.

The V and J genes are TRBV4-1 and TRBJ2-3; 8 positions agree with TRBD2. The CDR3 extends over 16 amino acids. Germline V gene sequence: CDR1 MGHRA, CDR2 YSYEKL. J lost 3 bases, V lost 1 base, and 6 bases had no gene match. This chain's CDR3 is CASSQGAGVGTDTQYF. The CDR3 bases are TGCGCCAGCAGCCAAGGAGCGGGAGTAGGGACAGATACGCAGTATTTT.

The chain couples TRBV7-9 to TRBJ1-3, with D tentatively TRBD1 (5 bases). The CDR3 runs 12 residues. V was pared by 5 bases and J by 8 bases, with 10 bases between. CDR1 and CDR2 from the germline V gene are SEHNR and FQNEAQ (reference sequence). CDR3 sequence (DNA): TGTGCCAGCAGCCTGGGAGGGGACACCATATATTTT. This encodes CASSLGGDTIYF.

This clone was detected only once. The chain couples TRBV7-9 to TRBJ2-7; 12 positions match TRBD2. The CDR3 has 16 amino acids. In germline, CDR1 is SEHNR, CDR2 FQNEAQ (reference sequence). The trim removed 5 bases at V and 3 bases at J, leaving 8 bases unmatched. CDR3 residues: CASSSSLAGGSYEQYF. The CDR3 DNA reads TGTGCCAGCAGCAGTTCACTAGCGGGAGGCAGCTACGAGCAGTACTTC.

The chain couples TRBV19 to TRBJ2-6; perhaps D is TRBD1 or TRBD2 (5 bases each). This CDR3 has 18 residues. Germline lookup yields CDR1 LNHDA and CDR2 SQIVND (reference sequence). Trimming left V 9 bases short and J 0 bases short, with 21 bases between. The CDR3 sequence: CASTEARGPSSGANVLTF. Written as DNA, the CDR3 is TGTGCCAGCACCGAAGCTCGGGGACCTAGCTCTGGGGCCAACGTCCTGACTTTC.